This T cell receptor beta chain was found in a study of control samples from healthy donors and cancer patients. About this clone: The sample contains more than one DNA sequence encoding this CDR3.

TCRdb's copy holds only in-frame clones and misses some; the assay was immunoSEQ multiplex PCR. The sample has over 85,000 clones, about 89% seen once; the top ten hold roughly 9.7%. The germline V gene has CDR1 MNHEY and CDR2 SVGEGT. Trimming stripped 5 bases from V and 6 bases from J, with 10 bases between. This CDR3 is built from 12 residues. The receptor's source is a woman in her fifties or sixties with colorectal cancer. The specimen was PBMCs. J is TRBJ1-2 and V is TRBV6-2 or TRBV6-3; D uncertain. The CDR3, as DNA: TGTGCCAGCAGTGTCACAGCCCATGGCTACACCTTC. Amino acid sequence: CASSVTAHGYTF.